This entry lists 26 T cell receptor beta chains sequenced from one sample in a study of blood T cell repertoires in COVID-19. Clones were sequenced by immunoSEQ multiplex PCR, and TCRdb holds only the in-frame ones, with some missing. The sample shows approximately 150,000 clones, more than 75% of them seen only once. Sequencing used peripheral blood. Source of these receptors: a man aged 18 to 30 with COVID-19, enrolled during active disease.

The chain recombines TRBV29-1 with TRBJ1-1; D is unclear. V lost 0 bases and J 0 bases, leaving 5 bases between the germline ends. CDR1 is SQVTM, CDR2 ANQGSEA, per germline. The CDR3 totals 13 residues. CDR3 residues: CSVEDNMNTEAFF. DNA of the CDR3: TGCAGCGTTGAAGACAACATGAACACTGAAGCTTTCTTT.

About this clone itself: The same CDR3 arises from other DNA sequences in this sample as well. The chain recombines TRBV19 with TRBJ1-5; 10 positions agree with TRBD1. Germline trimming cut 5 bases from V and 4 bases from J; bases unmatched to any gene: 2. The length of the CDR3 is 14 residues. Germline assignment: CDR1 LNHDA and CDR2 SQIVND (reference sequence). The CDR3 spells CASSGQGGNQPQHF. The CDR3 DNA is TGTGCCAGTAGTGGACAGGGGGGGAATCAGCCCCAGCATTTT. The full variable domain, with the rest looked up from reference TRBV19 and TRBJ1-5, is DGGITQSPKYLFRKEGQNVTLSCEQNLNHDAMYWYRQDPGQGLRLIYYSQIVNDFQKGDIAEGYSVSREKKESFPLTVTSAQKNPTAFYLCASSGQGGNQPQHFGDGTRLSIL.

The V gene is TRBV7-9, the J gene TRBJ1-2; D is undetermined. The germline V gene has CDR1 SEHNR and CDR2 FQNEAQ (reference sequence). Trimming took off 1 base at V and 7 bases at J, with 28 bases between the two ends. The CDR3 contains 19 residues. CDR3 amino acids: CASSLGTDDGVRYIFGYTF. CDR3 bases: TGTGCCAGCAGCTTAGGAACGGACGACGGGGTGAGGTATATCTTTGGCTACACCTTC.

This chain connects TRBV2 to TRBJ1-6; 8 nucleotides line up with TRBD1. Germline values: CDR1 SNHLY, CDR2 FYNNEI. The J segment lost 8 bases and the V segment lost 3 bases, leaving 3 bases of the junction unmatched. The CDR3 spans 14 residues. The CDR3 region is CASSEQGADSPLHF. In DNA form, the CDR3 reads TGTGCCAGCAGTGAGCAGGGGGCTGATTCACCCCTCCACTTT.

The chain recombines TRBV7-9 with TRBJ2-5, with 7 bases fitting TRBD1. V was clipped by 6 bases and J by 2 bases; unmatched bases: 15. The CDR3 sequence is 17 residues long. Germline loops: CDR1 SEHNR, CDR2 FQNEAQ (reference sequence). The chain's CDR3 is CASRTLSIGTVQETQYF. CDR3 sequence (DNA): TGTGCCAGCAGGACCCTTTCCATCGGGACAGTTCAAGAGACCCAGTACTTC. The variable domain in full, completed from reference TRBV7-9 and TRBJ2-5, reads DTGVSQNPRHKITKRGQNVTFRCDPISEHNRLYWYRQTLGQGPEFLTYFQNEAQLEKSRLLSDRFSAERPKGSFSTLEIQRTEQGDSAMYLCASRTLSIGTVQETQYFGPGTRLLVL.

The J gene is TRBJ1-1, the V gene TRBV12-3 or TRBV12-4, with 8 bases lining up with TRBD1. The V segment lost 6 bases and the J segment 11 bases; nucleotides outside the gene matches: 8. This CDR3 has 12 residues. The CDR3 coding sequence is TGTGCCAGCAGGACCGACAGGGGAGAGGCTTTCTTT. It translates to CASRTDRGEAFF.

A note on this clone: The same CDR3 also results from other DNA sequences found in this sample. The rearrangement links TRBV11-1 to TRBJ2-7; no clear D gene. The CDR3 covers 12 residues. The V gene's germline CDR1 is SGHAT and CDR2 FQDESV (reference sequence). Trimming cost V 5 bases and J 0 bases, with 5 bases left between them. CDR3 in amino acids: CASSLSSYEQYF. CDR3 sequence (DNA): TGTGCCAGCAGCCTAAGCTCCTACGAGCAGTACTTC.

This chain connects TRBV7-2 to TRBJ2-3, with no clear D. The germline V gene encodes CDR1 SGHTA and CDR2 FQGNSA. This CDR3 region has 13 residues. Trimming removed 1 base from V and 4 bases from J, with 6 bases in between. The DNA for the CDR3 is TGTGCCAGCAGCTTAGTCATTTCAGATACGCAGTATTTT. Its protein is CASSLVISDTQYF.

This rearrangement joins TRBV28 to TRBJ2-2, with 10 bases identical to TRBD2. V shed 6 bases, J shed 5 bases, and the junction held 15 bases outside the gene matches. CDR3 size: 18 residues. CDR1 MDHEN and CDR2 SYDVKM come from the germline V gene. The CDR3 loop reads CASSPRRGSGRGTGELFF. The CDR3 nucleotides read TGTGCCAGCAGCCCCCGCCGGGGGAGCGGGAGGGGGACCGGGGAGCTGTTTTTT. Full variable domain (remainder filled in from reference TRBV28 and TRBJ2-2): DVKVTQSSRYLVKRTGEKVFLECVQDMDHENMFWYRQDPGLGLRLIYFSYDVKMKEKGDIPEGYSVSREKKERFSLILESASTNQTSMYLCASSPRRGSGRGTGELFFGEGSRLTVL.

J is TRBJ1-5 and V is TRBV27, with 12 nucleotides matching TRBD1. V shed 4 bases, J shed 3 bases, and the junction held 1 base outside the gene matches. CDR1 and CDR2 from the germline V gene are MNHEY and SMNVEV (reference sequence). CDR3 length: 15 amino acids. The CDR3 bases are TGTGCCAGCAGTTCGGGACAGGGGGCCAATCAGCCCCAGCATTTT. The encoded protein is CASSSGQGANQPQHF.

The chain employs TRBV24-1 and TRBJ2-3; TRBD2 matches 13 bases. This CDR3 has 17 residues. Germline CDR1 KGHDR, CDR2 SFDVKD. The V and J ends lost 4 bases and 3 bases, in that order; junction bases with no gene match: 6. The CDR3, as DNA: TGTGCCACCAGTGACCCCAGACTAGCGGGAGGTACAGATACGCAGTATTTT. Translating gives CATSDPRLAGGTDTQYF.

The V and J genes are TRBV7-2 and TRBJ2-7; 7 nucleotides align to TRBD1. Trimming took 1 base from V and 6 from J; bases not matched to a gene: 3. Germline V gene data show CDR1 as SGHTA and CDR2 as FQGNSA. The CDR3 runs to 13 residues. The CDR3 nucleotides read TGTGCCAGCAGCTTAGGTCCAGGGGGCGAGCAGTACTTC. Protein product: CASSLGPGGEQYF.

A remark on this clone: An end of the junction differs from the germline gene, which may be a read error. This CDR3 is CASTTGSHPPLF. The CDR3 DNA reads as TGCGCCAGCACGACAGGGAGTCACCCCCCCTTATTC. This chain links TRBV5-1 with TRBJ1-2, with 7 nucleotides matching TRBD1. This CDR3 contains 12 residues. Germline loops: CDR1 SGHRS, CDR2 YFSETQ.

The gene calls are TRBV19 and TRBJ1-5; 7 bases are shared with TRBD1. Trimming at V came to 5 bases and at J to 5 bases, leaving 6 bases not matched to a gene. This CDR3 is built from 14 residues. The germline CDR1 and CDR2 sequences are LNHDA and SQIVND (reference sequence). CDR3 bases: TGTGCCAGTAGTCCAGGGGGTGGCGATCAGCCCCAGCATTTT. It yields the protein CASSPGGGDQPQHF.

The chain employs TRBV28 and TRBJ2-7; TRBD1 aligns across 8 bases. Germline V gene sequence: CDR1 MDHEN, CDR2 SYDVKM. J was trimmed by 10 bases and V by 3 bases; bases with no gene match: 8. The CDR3 totals 13 residues. The CDR3 is CASSLMDRVSQYF. The CDR3 coding sequence is TGTGCCAGCAGTTTGATGGACAGGGTCTCTCAGTACTTC.

This clone occurred a few times. This chain uses TRBV23-1 with TRBJ1-3; TRBD1 agrees at 7 bases. TRBV23-1 is known as an ORF, though its function is uncertain. With V trimmed by 2 bases and J by 4 bases, 5 bases remained unmatched. This CDR3 contains 15 residues. CDR3 sequence: CASSQPDRVGNTIYF. The CDR3 DNA is TGCGCCAGCAGTCAACCCGACAGGGTCGGAAACACCATATATTTT.

V is TRBV30 and J is TRBJ2-3; 7 nucleotides align to TRBD2. CDR3 length: 14 residues. After removal of 5 bases from V and 2 bases from J, the junction contained 7 bases not matched to a gene. Germline V gene data show CDR1 as GTSNPN and CDR2 as SVGIG (reference sequence). The CDR3 nucleotides are TGTGCCTGGGGGCTAGCGGATATCACAGATACGCAGTATTTT. Translation: CAWGLADITDTQYF.

This clone was seen only a few times. The genes are TRBV2 and TRBJ2-1; D is perhaps TRBD2 (6 bases). V was shortened by 4 bases and J by 8 bases, with 12 bases between the two germline ends. The CDR3 is 13 amino acids. Germline CDR1 reads SNHLY; CDR2 reads FYNNEI. CDR3 region: CASSGGGDYEQFF. The DNA for the CDR3 is TGTGCCAGCAGTGGGGGCGGGGACTATGAGCAGTTCTTC. Full variable domain (rest looked up from reference TRBV2 and TRBJ2-1): EPEVTQTPSHQVTQMGQEVILRCVPISNHLYFYWYRQILGQKVEFLVSFYNNEISEKSEIFDDQFSVERPDGSNFTLKIRSTKLEDSAMYFCASSGGGDYEQFFGPGTRLTVL.

The chain joins TRBV30 to TRBJ1-2, with 9 bases matching TRBD1. The ends lost 0 bases at V and 4 bases at J; junction bases unmatched: 3. The CDR3 is 14 amino acids. In germline, CDR1 is GTSNPN, CDR2 SVGIG (reference sequence). CDR3 coding DNA: TGTGCCTGGAGTGTACCGGGACAGGGCTATGGCTACACCTTC. This translates into CAWSVPGQGYGYTF.

The chain carries TRBV5-1 and TRBJ2-1; TRBD1 matches 9 bases. V lost 3 bases to trimming and J lost 4 bases; unmatched junction nucleotides: 14. The CDR3 spans 18 residues. Per the germline V gene, CDR1 is SGHRS and CDR2 is YFSETQ. This chain's CDR3 is CASSSGQGGYWGYNEQFF. As DNA, the CDR3 is TGCGCCAGCAGCTCGGGACAGGGTGGGTATTGGGGGTACAATGAGCAGTTCTTC.

This clone was found a few times. V gene TRBV4-1 combines with J gene TRBJ1-6; 10 nucleotides line up with TRBD1. Unmatched junction bases numbered 1, after V lost 4 bases and J lost 10 bases. Germline-derived CDR1 and CDR2 are MGHRA and YSYEKL. The CDR3 length is 13 residues. The CDR3 sequence is CASSPDRGSPLHF. For the CDR3, the DNA is TGCGCCAGCAGCCCGGACAGGGGGTCACCCCTCCACTTT.

V is TRBV19 and J is TRBJ1-3, with D possibly being TRBD1 (5 bases). The V gene lost 5 bases and the J gene lost 2 bases, with 13 bases spanning the gap. Germline assignment: CDR1 LNHDA and CDR2 SQIVND (reference sequence). This CDR3 comprises 15 residues. In DNA form, the CDR3 reads TGTGCCAGTAGTCCTCCGGGGGAGACTGGAAACACCATATATTTT. This codes for CASSPPGETGNTIYF.

This clone came up a few times. This chain uses TRBV27 with TRBJ1-1, with 9 bases matching TRBD1. V was pared by 6 bases and J by 4 bases, with 6 bases of the junction left unmatched. Germline V CDR1 and CDR2: MNHEY, SMNVEV (reference sequence). This CDR3 has 14 residues. CDR3 sequence: CASSRDRVSTEAFF. Written as DNA, the CDR3 is TGTGCCAGCAGCCGGGACAGGGTTTCCACTGAAGCTTTCTTT.

The rearrangement links TRBV11-2 to TRBJ2-3, with D perhaps TRBD2 (5 bases). V lost 6 bases, J lost 0 bases, and 10 bases lay in between. Germline V gene sequence: CDR1 SGHAT, CDR2 FQNNGV. The CDR3 is 14 amino acids. The chain's CDR3 is CASRPSPSTDTQYF. In DNA form, the CDR3 reads TGTGCCAGCAGACCTAGCCCTAGCACAGATACGCAGTATTTT.

This sequence joins TRBV7-8 and TRBJ1-2; 7 bases agree with TRBD1. The CDR3 runs 15 residues. The germline CDR1 and CDR2 sequences are SGHVS and FQNEAQ. The junction had 5 bases not matched to a gene; V was cut back by 1 base and J by 3 bases. The chain's CDR3 is CASSLEGALDYGYTF. The CDR3 DNA reads as TGTGCCAGCAGCTTAGAGGGGGCTCTGGACTATGGCTACACCTTC.

This rearrangement joins TRBV28 to TRBJ2-4; 7 nucleotides align to TRBD1. V gave up 6 bases and J gave up 13 bases; unmatched junction bases: 18. There are 15 residues in the CDR3. Germline CDR1 MDHEN, CDR2 SYDVKM. DNA for the CDR3: TGTGCCAGCAGGCTGGGACAGCCGAGACCTAGCAGGCAGTACTTC. As protein: CASRLGQPRPSRQYF.